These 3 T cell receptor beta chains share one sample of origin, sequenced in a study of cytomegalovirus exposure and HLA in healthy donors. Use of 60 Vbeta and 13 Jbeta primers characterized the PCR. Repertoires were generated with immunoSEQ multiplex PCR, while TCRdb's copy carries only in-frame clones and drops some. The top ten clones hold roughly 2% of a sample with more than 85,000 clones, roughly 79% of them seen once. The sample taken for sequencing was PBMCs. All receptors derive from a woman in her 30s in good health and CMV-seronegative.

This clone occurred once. The CDR3 DNA reads TGCGCCAGCCGTCGGGACTCTAATTCACCCCTCCACTTT. Protein product: CASRRDSNSPLHF. V usage is TRBV5-1 and J usage is TRBJ1-6, with D possibly TRBD1 on 5 matching bases. V was pared by 7 bases and J by 6 bases, with 11 bases between. Germline V CDR1 and CDR2: SGHRS, YFSETQ. The CDR3 totals 13 residues.

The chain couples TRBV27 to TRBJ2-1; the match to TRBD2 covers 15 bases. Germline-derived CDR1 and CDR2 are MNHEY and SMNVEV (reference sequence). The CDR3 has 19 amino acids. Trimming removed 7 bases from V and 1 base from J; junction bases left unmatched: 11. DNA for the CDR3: TGTGCCAGCACCACCTCGGGACTAGCGGGAGGTGTATCCTACAATGAGCAGTTCTTC. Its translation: CASTTSGLAGGVSYNEQFF.

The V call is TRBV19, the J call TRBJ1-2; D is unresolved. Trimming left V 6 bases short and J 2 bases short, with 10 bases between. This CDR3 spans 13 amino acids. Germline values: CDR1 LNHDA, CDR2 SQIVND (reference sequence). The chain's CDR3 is CASSHTENYGYTF. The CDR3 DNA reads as TGTGCCAGTAGCCACACAGAAAACTATGGCTACACCTTC.